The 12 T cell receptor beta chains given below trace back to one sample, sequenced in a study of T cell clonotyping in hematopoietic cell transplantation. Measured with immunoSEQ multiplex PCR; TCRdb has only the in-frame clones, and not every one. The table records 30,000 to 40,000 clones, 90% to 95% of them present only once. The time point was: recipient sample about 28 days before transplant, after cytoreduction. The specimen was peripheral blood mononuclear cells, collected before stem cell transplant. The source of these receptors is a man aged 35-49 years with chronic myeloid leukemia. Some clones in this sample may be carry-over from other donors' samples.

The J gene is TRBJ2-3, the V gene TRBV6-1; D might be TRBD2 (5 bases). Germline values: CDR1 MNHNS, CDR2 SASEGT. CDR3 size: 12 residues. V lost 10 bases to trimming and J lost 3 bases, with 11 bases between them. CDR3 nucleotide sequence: TGTGCCACGGTCGGGGAGACAGATACGCAGTATTTT. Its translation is CATVGETDTQYF.

CDR3 in amino acids: CASSLGDYEQYF. DNA of the CDR3: TGTGCCAGCAGCTTAGGGGACTACGAGCAGTACTTC. The rearrangement joins TRBV13 to TRBJ2-7; D uncertain. V lost 0 bases to trimming and J lost 3 bases, with 3 bases between them. Germline values: CDR1 PRHDT, CDR2 FYEKMQ (reference sequence). This CDR3 region has 12 residues. The whole variable domain, filled in from reference TRBV13 and TRBJ2-7, reads AAGVIQSPRHLIKEKRETATLKCYPIPRHDTVYWYQQGPGQDPQFLISFYEKMQSDKGSIPDRFSAQQFSDYHSELNMSSLELGDSALYFCASSLGDYEQYFGPGTRLTVT.

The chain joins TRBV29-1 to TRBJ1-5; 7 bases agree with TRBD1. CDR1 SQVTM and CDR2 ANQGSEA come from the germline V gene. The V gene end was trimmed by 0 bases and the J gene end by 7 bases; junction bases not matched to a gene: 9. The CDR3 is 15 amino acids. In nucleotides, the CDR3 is TGCAGCGTTGAAGAGGCCGACAGGGCCGGACAGCCCCAGCATTTT. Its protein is CSVEEADRAGQPQHF.

CDR3 sequence: CASSDSRQPQHF. In DNA, the CDR3 is TGTGCCAGCAGTGACAGCCGGCAGCCCCAGCATTTT. The chain recombines TRBV6-1 with TRBJ1-5; no reliable D call. This CDR3 is built from 12 residues. Trimming shortened V by 3 bases and J by 7 bases, and 7 bases separated the two germline ends. CDR1 is MNHNS, CDR2 SASEGT, per germline.

CDR3 nucleotides: TGTGCCAGCAGGGCCCCCCCGGGACAACGAGCTGGGGCCAACGTCCTGACTTTC. It specifies CASRAPPGQRAGANVLTF. This chain connects TRBV28 to TRBJ2-6, with D maybe TRBD1 (6 bases). The germline gives CDR1 MDHEN, CDR2 SYDVKM. V shed 6 bases and J shed 2 bases, with 20 bases lying between them. This CDR3 comprises 18 residues.

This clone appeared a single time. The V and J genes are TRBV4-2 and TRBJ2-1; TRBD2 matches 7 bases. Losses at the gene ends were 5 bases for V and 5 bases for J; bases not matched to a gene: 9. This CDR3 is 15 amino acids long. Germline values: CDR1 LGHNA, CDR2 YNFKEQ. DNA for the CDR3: TGTGCCAGCAGCATACCGCGGGGGACCCACAATGAGCAGTTCTTC. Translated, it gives CASSIPRGTHNEQFF.

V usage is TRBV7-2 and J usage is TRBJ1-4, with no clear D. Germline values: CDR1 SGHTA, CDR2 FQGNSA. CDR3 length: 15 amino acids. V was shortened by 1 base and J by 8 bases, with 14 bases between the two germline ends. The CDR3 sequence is CASSLVGLLGEKLFF. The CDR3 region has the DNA TGTGCCAGCAGCTTAGTAGGCCTATTGGGCGAAAAACTGTTTTTT.

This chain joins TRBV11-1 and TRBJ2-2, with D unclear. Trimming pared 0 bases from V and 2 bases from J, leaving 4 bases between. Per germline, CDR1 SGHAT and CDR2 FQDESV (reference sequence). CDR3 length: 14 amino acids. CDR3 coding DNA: TGTGCCAGCAGCTTAGCTAGAAACACCGGGGAGCTGTTTTTT. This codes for CASSLARNTGELFF. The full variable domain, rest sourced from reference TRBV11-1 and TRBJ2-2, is EAEVAQSPRYKITEKSQAVAFWCDPISGHATLYWYRQILGQGPELLVQFQDESVVDDSQLPKDRFSAERLKGVDSTLKIQPAELGDSAMYLCASSLARNTGELFFGEGSRLTVL.

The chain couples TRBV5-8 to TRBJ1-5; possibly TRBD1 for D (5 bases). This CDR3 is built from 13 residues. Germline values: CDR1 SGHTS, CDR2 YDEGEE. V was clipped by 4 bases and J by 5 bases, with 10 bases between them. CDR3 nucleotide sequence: TGTGCCAGCAGCCCCCGGGGACATCAGCCCCAGCATTTT. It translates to CASSPRGHQPQHF.

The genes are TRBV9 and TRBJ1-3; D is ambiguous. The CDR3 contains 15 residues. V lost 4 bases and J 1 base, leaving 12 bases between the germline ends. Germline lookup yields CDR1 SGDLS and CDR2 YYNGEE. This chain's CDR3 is CASSPSTLSGNTIYF. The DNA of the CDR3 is TGTGCCAGCAGCCCCTCGACCCTTTCTGGAAACACCATATATTTT.

CDR3 protein: CASSLVSGPPNTEAFF. In DNA, the CDR3 is TGTGCCAGCAGCTTAGTTTCGGGGCCCCCGAACACTGAAGCTTTCTTT. The chain links TRBV11-3 to TRBJ1-1; D might be TRBD1 (5 bases). In germline, CDR1 is SGHNT, CDR2 YENEEA. V lost 1 base and J 1 base, leaving 13 bases between the germline ends. The CDR3 is 16 amino acids.

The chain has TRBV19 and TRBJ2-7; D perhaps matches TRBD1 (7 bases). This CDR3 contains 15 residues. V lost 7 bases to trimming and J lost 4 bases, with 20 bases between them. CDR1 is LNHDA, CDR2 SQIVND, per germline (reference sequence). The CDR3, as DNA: TGTGCCAGTATGGGCCCAGGGCAGGGGGGATACGAGCAGTACTTC. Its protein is CASMGPGQGGYEQYF.